This entry concerns a single TCR beta chain. Its antigen target is currently unknown. No quality values exist for individual bases; no much larger clone is one base distant. From each donor, a single peripheral blood sample of 100 to 150 mL on average was drawn into heparinised tubes. Naive, central memory, regulatory and stem cell-like memory CD4+ T cells were sorted on a BD FACSAria II using a panel including CD45RO, CCR7, CD25, CD127, CD95 and CD27. Purity was above 98% for every sorted population. PBMCs were isolated right away by Lymphoprep density gradient centrifugation and were stained directly, without culture. Samples were stained and sorted in pairs, with one healthy donor and one patient per experiment, so that batch effects were minimized. The data belong to a study of beta chain features in type 1 diabetes (dated by TCRdb to 2016 to 2019). As for the study more broadly: No differences in mean age, gender distribution, total cell number or subset yield were found between patients and healthy donors. A total of some 100,000,000 sorted cells were examined across all samples, and the number of cells per subset was strongly correlated with RNA yield. In the study, TCRB repertoires of sorted circulating CD4+ T cell subsets from recently diagnosed type 1 diabetes patients were compared with those of matched healthy donors. Regulatory and stem cell-like memory subsets were isolated from only 8 patients and roughly eight healthy donors, whereas naive and central memory subsets came from all 28 donors. Paper-wide results and their limitations: Patients with type 1 diabetes made fewer insertions and deleted more nucleotides at VDJ recombination sites, implying thymic rearrangement abnormalities. Because the HLA sub-analyses included only small numbers of individuals, any influence of HLA type on TCRB rearrangement was left unresolved. In all four CD4+ subsets, TCRB CDR3 length was moderately but significantly shorter in type 1 diabetes patients. Naive, central memory and regulatory TCRB repertoires appeared to be more alike among patients than among healthy donors. PCR may preferentially amplify shorter templates, but because patient and control samples were amplified and corrected together, any resulting skew would affect both groups equally. Sequencing cDNA rather than genomic DNA could over-represent highly expressing activated cells, although activation and CD3 levels did not differ between groups.

V loses 1 base of germline sequence and J loses 3 bases, and the interval between the two ends is 15 bases. The cysteine opens and the phenylalanine closes a CDR3 of 15 amino acids. This entry keeps only the CDR3 DNA: 45 bases, framed from base 1. Sequences SQVTM (CDR1) and ANQGSEA (CDR2) are obtained from the germline V gene. The High Capacity cDNA Reverse Transcription Kit was used to reverse transcribe all of the isolated RNA, meaning that expressed TCRB transcripts were what got sequenced. Naive, central memory and regulatory T cell samples underwent deep immunoSEQ sequencing, averaging roughly 3.5 million total reads per sample. After sorted cells were lysed in RLT buffer, RNA was extracted with DNase-treated RNeasy Micro or Mini kits, with the choice depending on cell number. To prevent cross-contamination, every cell subset was processed on its own, while patient and healthy donor samples were processed together. The immunoSEQ multiplex PCR was used to amplify TCRB sequences from cDNA, yielding 87-bp fragments that span the CDR3 region. Amplicons were sequenced on the Illumina HiSeq platform. Per the authors' processing: PCR bias was computationally corrected using synthetic template baselines, reads within Hamming distance 2 were collapsed, and singletons that could not be merged were discarded. Reads were aligned to IMGT to assign V, D and J genes, CDR3 length, and insertions or deletions at six rearrangement sites. Clonotype counts were normalized to sorted cell number within each subset before computing true diversity and Gini coefficients with the tcR R package. Repertoire sharing was quantified using the overlap coefficient calculated on TCRB nucleotide sequences. As a proxy for the pre-selection repertoire, out-of-frame TCRB sequences from naive cells were analyzed. This is the immuneACCESS table as TCRdb keeps it, with only in-frame sequences that have V and J called. A part of the clones is gone; compared with another copy, unresolved V genes explain less than half, and the rest is unexplained. Clone size and the V and J calls come from that table; the DNA yielded D and trimming. The sample table lists 300,000 to 450,000 clones, roughly a fifth of them with a count of one. The ten top clones hold around 0.044% of the sample.

The rearrangement joined TRBV29-1 to TRBJ1-1; TRBD1 might be the D gene, on 5 matching bases. This receptor was taken from a woman under 30 in good health. Sequencing was done on a sample of naive CD4+ T cells from blood. Taken with the paper, the label for cell subset or site translates to: true naive CD4+ T cells. The CDR3 corresponds to CSVEARGVTDTEAFF. The DNA sequence is given as TGCAGCGTTGAAGCCCGGGGGGTAACGGACACTGAAGCTTTCTTT.